These T cell receptor beta chains were read from a single sample in a study of T cell repertoires in cytomegalovirus infection. One entry per CDR3 protein, called by TCRdb with MiXCR from the reads. The sample lists roughly 200,000 distinct CDR3 sequences, 8.5% to 10% occurring once. Sequenced sample: PBMCs. Receptors were obtained from a human donor in good health (CMV status not recorded). Some clones in this sample may be carry-over from other donors' samples. Both conserved end residues are part of each CDR3. A D gene is named only where the DNA matches it firmly. For some rows the clone size is stated as once, few or many, or as a class when expanded; others skip it.

d_gene	j_gene	v_gene	len	abundance	CDR3nt	CDR3aa
NA	TRBJ1-3	TRBV7-9	16	many	TGTGCCAGCAGCTCAATGGACAGCGACTCTGGAAACACCATATATTTT	CASSSMDSDSGNTIYF
NA	TRBJ1-1	TRBV6-2/TRBV6-3	12	many	TGTGCCAGCAGTTACGGGCAAGGTGAAGCTTTCTTT	CASSYGQGEAFF
TRBD2	TRBJ2-2	TRBV7-2	18	many	TGTGCCAGCAGCATTACTAGCGGGGGGATGGTAGGCACCGGGGAGCTGTTTTTT	CASSITSGGMVGTGELFF
NA	TRBJ1-2	TRBV29-1	17	NA	TGCAGCGTTGAAGGGGTCTGGGACGGTACCACTAACTATGGCTACACCTTC	CSVEGVWDGTTNYGYTF
NA	TRBJ1-2	TRBV6-6	15	NA	TGTGCCAGCAGTTCCCGTTCTTCTTCTAACTATGGCTACACCTTC	CASSSRSSSNYGYTF
TRBD1	TRBJ1-2	TRBV11-2	18	few	TGTGCCAGCAGCTTAGGATTTTTTGCTGGGAAGGGGGCTGATGGCTACACCTTC	CASSLGFFAGKGADGYTF
NA	TRBJ2-3	TRBV28	17	many	TGTGCCACTGTAGAAGTATTCCCCCGCTTGGGTACAGATACGCAGTATTTT	CATVEVFPRLGTDTQYF
TRBD1	TRBJ1-1	TRBV6-2/TRBV6-3	15	many	TGTGCCAGCAGAGAACCACGGGGACAGACCTCGGGGGCTTTCTTT	CASREPRGQTSGAFF
TRBD2	TRBJ2-5	TRBV20-1	14	few	TGCAGTGCTAGAGGTTTTCGGGGGGGAGAGACCCAGTACTTC	CSARGFRGGETQYF
TRBD1	TRBJ1-5	TRBV19	15	NA	TGTGCCAGTAGGGATCGGACAGGGGGCAATCAGCCCCAGCATTTT	CASRDRTGGNQPQHF
TRBD2	TRBJ2-2	TRBV2	18	NA	TGTGCCAGCATTGATGGGACTAGCGGGGGGACGAACACCGGGGAGCTGTTTTTT	CASIDGTSGGTNTGELFF
NA	TRBJ2-3	TRBV5-1	16	many	TGCGCCAGCAGCTTGTCCGGCGAACTCCTTCGGAATACGCAGTATTTT	CASSLSGELLRNTQYF
TRBD2	TRBJ2-2	TRBV6-5	14	many	TGTGCCGGGCCGAGCGGGGTGAACACCGGGGAGCTGTTTTTT	CAGPSGVNTGELFF
TRBD2	TRBJ2-7	TRBV2	14	NA	TGTGCCAGCAGTGATGAGCGGGGAACCTACGAGCAGTACTTC	CASSDERGTYEQYF
TRBD1	TRBJ1-5	TRBV12-3/TRBV12-4	14	many	TGTGCCAGCAGCACGACAGGGACCAATCAGCCCCAGCATTTT	CASSTTGTNQPQHF
TRBD1	TRBJ2-5	TRBV28	15	many	TGTGCCAGCAGTTTATCGGGACAGGGCGCGGAGACCCAGTACTTC	CASSLSGQGAETQYF
NA	TRBJ2-1	TRBV11-2	14	many	TGTGCCAGCAGCTTCCGGGACTCCTACAATGAGCAGTTCTTC	CASSFRDSYNEQFF
NA	TRBJ2-2	TRBV15	17	many	TGTGCCACCAGCAGACCTCCGGGGGACCCCAAGGACGGGGAGCTGTTTTTT	CATSRPPGDPKDGELFF
NA	TRBJ2-7	TRBV12-5	13	many	TGTGCTAGTGGTTTGGTACCGGGAGACGAGCAGTACTTC	CASGLVPGDEQYF
TRBD1	TRBJ1-4	TRBV7-2	19	many	TGTGCCAGCAGCTTAGACCTTACAATTCCGACAGGGACTAATGAAAAACTGTTTTTT	CASSLDLTIPTGTNEKLFF
TRBD1	TRBJ1-2	TRBV7-2	15	many	TGTGCCAGCAGCTTAGGTCCGGACAGGGTGTTTGGCTACACCTTC	CASSLGPDRVFGYTF
TRBD2	TRBJ2-1	TRBV28	15	many	TGTGCCAGCAGTTTAAGGCGGGGGGGCTGGAATGAGCAGTTCTTC	CASSLRRGGWNEQFF
NA	TRBJ1-2	TRBV20-1	14	few	TGCAGTGCCCATTTCGGGGGGAGGGAGAATGGCTACACCTTC	CSAHFGGRENGYTF
NA	TRBJ2-4	TRBV5-6	13	few	TGTGCCAGCAGCTGGCAAGCCAAAAACATTCAGTACTTC	CASSWQAKNIQYF
TRBD1	TRBJ1-5	TRBV28	17	few	TGTGCCAGCAGCGGATTAGACAGGGACAGAGGCAATCAGCCCCAGCATTTT	CASSGLDRDRGNQPQHF
TRBD2	TRBJ2-5	TRBV12-3/TRBV12-4	13	few	TGTGCCAGCACCGAGAGCGGGGAAGAGACCCAGTACTTC	CASTESGEETQYF
NA	TRBJ1-5	TRBV12-3/TRBV12-4	16	NA	TGTGCCAGTGGATTGGGGACACAATATAGCAATCAGCCCCAGCATTTT	CASGLGTQYSNQPQHF
NA	TRBJ1-4	TRBV7-9	15	many	TGTGCCAGCAGCCCTCGGGGCAGAACTAATGAAAAACTGTTTTTT	CASSPRGRTNEKLFF
NA	TRBJ2-3	TRBV28	12	few	TGTGCCAGCAGTTTGAGCGGATACGCGCAGTATTTT	CASSLSGYAQYF
NA	TRBJ1-2	TRBV5-4	13	many	TGTGCCAGCAGCTTGTCCCGGGTCTATGGCTACACCTTC	CASSLSRVYGYTF
NA	TRBJ1-1	TRBV18	16	NA	TGTGCCAGCTCACACAAGGCGGGGACGGTGAACACTGAAGCTTTCTTT	CASSHKAGTVNTEAFF
TRBD2	TRBJ2-7	TRBV6-2/TRBV6-3	16	NA	TGTGCCAGCAGACCCGGGGGGACTAGCGGGAGATACGAGCAGTACTTC	CASRPGGTSGRYEQYF
TRBD1	TRBJ1-4	TRBV10-3	16	many	TGTGCCATCAGTGCAACGGGGGGACAGGGGGATGAAAAACTGTTTTTT	CAISATGGQGDEKLFF
TRBD2	TRBJ2-2	TRBV7-2	17	many	TGTGCCAGCAGCTTAGCGGCAGCGGGGGGGAAAGCCGGGGAGCTGTTTTTT	CASSLAAAGGKAGELFF
NA	TRBJ1-1	TRBV6-5	13	few	TGTGCCAGCAGTTACATCGTCACAGCTGAAGCTTTCTTT	CASSYIVTAEAFF
NA	TRBJ1-5	TRBV7-2	13	many	TGTGCCAGCAGCTTAAGGGGTAATCAGCCCCAGCATTTT	CASSLRGNQPQHF
NA	TRBJ2-6	TRBV7-2	13	many	TGTGCCAGCTCGGTTGCTGGGGCCAACGTCCTGACTTTC	CASSVAGANVLTF
NA	TRBJ2-7	TRBV28	13	many	TGTGCCAGCAGTTTCGGTGCTACCTACGAGCAGTACTTC	CASSFGATYEQYF
TRBD1	TRBJ2-1	TRBV20-1	11	few	TGCAGTGCTCCGACAGGGACTGAGCAGTTCTTC	CSAPTGTEQFF
NA	TRBJ2-3	TRBV30	15	many	TGTGCCTGGAGTATCGAAGACCGCCGCACAGATACGCAGTATTTT	CAWSIEDRRTDTQYF
NA	TRBJ2-1	TRBV4-3	15	many	TGCGCCAGCAGCCAAGATACCGGGATGGGGAATGAGCAGTTCTTC	CASSQDTGMGNEQFF
NA	TRBJ2-7	TRBV7-2	14	many	TGTGCCAGCAGCATCAGACGGGGGTCCTACGAGCAGTACTTC	CASSIRRGSYEQYF
NA	TRBJ1-2	TRBV20-1	11	once	TGCAGTGCTCGGACAGCCTATTGCTACACCTTC	CSARTAYCYTF
TRBD1	TRBJ1-5	TRBV24-1	14	few	TGTGCCACCAGTGACCCAGGGGGCGGTCAGCCCCAGCATTTT	CATSDPGGGQPQHF
NA	TRBJ2-7	TRBV11-2	14	few	TGTGCCAGTCGGCCGGGCGGACAACCCTACGAGCAGTACTTC	CASRPGGQPYEQYF
NA	TRBJ1-1	TRBV19	14	many	TGTGCCAGTACCATCACGGGGGGTGGGACTGAAGCTTTCTTT	CASTITGGGTEAFF
TRBD1	TRBJ1-6	TRBV7-2	14	many	TGTGCCAGCAGCCGGAACAGGGGTAAATCACCCCTCCACTTT	CASSRNRGKSPLHF
TRBD2	TRBJ2-1	TRBV5-1	14	few	TGCGCCAGCAGGCTTGAGCGGGAGCCCGATGAGCAGTTCTTC	CASRLEREPDEQFF